The rows below give T cell receptor beta chains drawn from one sample of a study of CD8+ T cells in alopecia areata. Sequenced by immunoSEQ multiplex PCR; TCRdb stores in-frame clones only, minus some. The data hold roughly 200,000 clones, with 50% to 65% observed a single time. This specimen consisted of CD8+ T cells sorted from blood, obtained at week 24, from a patient treated with tofacitinib. Receptor source: a human donor with alopecia areata. Each CDR3 is given with its conserved first and last residue. Clone size is shown for a subset of rows, as once, few, many or a class of expanded clone.

CDR3 length: 12; V gene: TRBV30; clone size: NA; J gene: TRBJ1-2; CDR3 protein: CAWSGQADGYTF
CDR3 length: 13; V gene: TRBV7-8; clone size: NA; J gene: TRBJ1-1; CDR3 protein: CASRRSGNTEAFF
CDR3 length: 12; V gene: TRBV11-3; clone size: NA; J gene: TRBJ2-1; CDR3 protein: CASIVSYNEQFF
CDR3 length: 11; V gene: TRBV6-5; clone size: NA; J gene: TRBJ1-1; CDR3 protein: CASSFGTEAFF
CDR3 length: 13; V gene: TRBV30; clone size: few; J gene: TRBJ2-7; CDR3 protein: CAWRTTDSYEQYF
CDR3 length: 13; V gene: TRBV25-1; clone size: NA; J gene: TRBJ1-5; CDR3 protein: CASSQGVNQPQHF
CDR3 length: 17; V gene: TRBV19; clone size: few; J gene: TRBJ2-2; CDR3 protein: CASRDSGGDRNTGELFF
CDR3 length: 16; V gene: TRBV19; clone size: NA; J gene: TRBJ2-6; CDR3 protein: CASSSQGGDGANVLTF
CDR3 length: 12; V gene: TRBV29-1; clone size: NA; J gene: TRBJ1-1; CDR3 protein: CSVVLGNTEAFF
CDR3 length: 18; V gene: TRBV4-1; clone size: NA; J gene: TRBJ1-2; CDR3 protein: CASSQDSSPGTGDYGYTF
CDR3 length: 12; V gene: TRBV2; clone size: NA; J gene: TRBJ1-1; CDR3 protein: CASSGGTVTSFF
CDR3 length: 11; V gene: TRBV6-6; clone size: NA; J gene: TRBJ2-1; CDR3 protein: CATRAYNEQFF
CDR3 length: 15; V gene: TRBV15; clone size: few; J gene: TRBJ1-2; CDR3 protein: CATSGGQGADYGYTF
CDR3 length: 13; V gene: TRBV7-3; clone size: NA; J gene: TRBJ1-2; CDR3 protein: CASSLSPDGGCTF
CDR3 length: 13; V gene: TRBV2; clone size: few; J gene: TRBJ2-2; CDR3 protein: CAGGTGVPGELFF
CDR3 length: 15; V gene: TRBV30; clone size: few; J gene: TRBJ2-2; CDR3 protein: CAWSGAFANTGELFF
CDR3 length: 10; V gene: TRBV6-4; clone size: few; J gene: TRBJ1-6; CDR3 protein: CAIPRDSLHF
CDR3 length: 17; V gene: TRBV6-1; clone size: NA; J gene: TRBJ1-4; CDR3 protein: CASSEWAGGPINEKLFF
CDR3 length: 14; V gene: TRBV5-1; clone size: once; J gene: TRBJ2-7; CDR3 protein: CASSLAQGDYEQYF
CDR3 length: 18; V gene: TRBV11-2; clone size: few; J gene: TRBJ1-1; CDR3 protein: CASSLDLFGGSRDTEAFF
CDR3 length: 14; V gene: TRBV13; clone size: NA; J gene: TRBJ2-6; CDR3 protein: CASSSFSGANVLTF
CDR3 length: 13; V gene: TRBV30; clone size: NA; J gene: TRBJ1-5; CDR3 protein: CAWSVGGNQPQHF
CDR3 length: 15; V gene: TRBV13; clone size: NA; J gene: TRBJ2-1; CDR3 protein: CASSGGTGIYNEQFF
CDR3 length: 14; V gene: TRBV7-9; clone size: NA; J gene: TRBJ1-1; CDR3 protein: CASRTGQANTEAFF
CDR3 length: 15; V gene: TRBV27; clone size: few; J gene: TRBJ2-7; CDR3 protein: CASRRPGPRRYEQYF
CDR3 length: 12; V gene: TRBV12-5; clone size: NA; J gene: TRBJ2-1; CDR3 protein: CASGLVSIEQFF
CDR3 length: 12; V gene: TRBV29-1; clone size: few; J gene: TRBJ1-1; CDR3 protein: CSVEWANTEAFF
CDR3 length: 16; V gene: TRBV27; clone size: NA; J gene: TRBJ2-7; CDR3 protein: CASSLLLAGGPGEQYF
CDR3 length: 19; V gene: TRBV4-3; clone size: NA; J gene: TRBJ2-6; CDR3 protein: CASSQDATGTGSGANVLTF
CDR3 length: 13; V gene: TRBV7-9; clone size: NA; J gene: TRBJ2-2; CDR3 protein: CASWPPAAGELFF
CDR3 length: 13; V gene: TRBV30; clone size: NA; J gene: TRBJ2-3; CDR3 protein: CAWSHRGRDTQYF
CDR3 length: 12; V gene: TRBV2; clone size: NA; J gene: TRBJ2-7; CDR3 protein: CASSEVRDEQYF
CDR3 length: 15; V gene: TRBV6-4; clone size: NA; J gene: TRBJ2-3; CDR3 protein: CASSYRGGRTDTQYF
CDR3 length: 13; V gene: TRBV13; clone size: NA; J gene: TRBJ1-1; CDR3 protein: CASSTGGVTEAFF
CDR3 length: 14; V gene: TRBV7-9; clone size: few; J gene: TRBJ2-7; CDR3 protein: CASSFYGTRDEQYF
CDR3 length: 15; V gene: TRBV6-5; clone size: NA; J gene: TRBJ2-7; CDR3 protein: CASSYSRGARYEQYF
CDR3 length: 14; V gene: TRBV19; clone size: once; J gene: TRBJ2-4; CDR3 protein: CASSPGPSVGIQYF
CDR3 length: 13; V gene: TRBV5-1; clone size: NA; J gene: TRBJ2-7; CDR3 protein: CASSSTGPGEQYF
CDR3 length: 11; V gene: TRBV30; clone size: NA; J gene: TRBJ1-1; CDR3 protein: CAWSLTGEAFF
CDR3 length: 15; V gene: TRBV19; clone size: NA; J gene: TRBJ2-5; CDR3 protein: CASSWGKQSGETQYF
CDR3 length: 15; V gene: TRBV4-1; clone size: few; J gene: TRBJ2-1; CDR3 protein: CASSPGTSKSDEQFF